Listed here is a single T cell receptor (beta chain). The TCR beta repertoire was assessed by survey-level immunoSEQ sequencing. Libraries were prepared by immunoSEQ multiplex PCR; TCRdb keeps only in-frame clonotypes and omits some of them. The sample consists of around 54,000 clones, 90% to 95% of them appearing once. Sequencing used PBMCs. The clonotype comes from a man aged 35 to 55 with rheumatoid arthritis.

DNA for the CDR3: TGTGCCAGCAAACAGGGGTGGAATTCACCCCTCCACTTT. Its translation is CASKQGWNSPLHF. This chain uses TRBV6-5 with TRBJ1-6; 7 positions agree with TRBD1. Unmatched junction bases numbered 4, after V lost 7 bases and J lost 7 bases. CDR1 is MNHEY and CDR2 is SVGAGI in the germline V gene. The CDR3 spans 13 residues.